Listed below are T cell receptor beta chains from one sample, sequenced in a study of a mutant IDH1 vaccine in newly diagnosed glioma. This table comes from immunoSEQ multiplex PCR, and its TCRdb copy is limited to in-frame clones, with some not included. The data contain approximately 52,000 clones, 65% to 80% of them singletons. The source was PBMCs, collected from a glioma patient treated with radiotherapy, temozolomide or both. The receptors shown here come from a woman in her thirties or forties with glioma. Both conserved end residues are part of each CDR3. D genes are given only for firm matches. Only part of the rows carry a size: once, few, many, or a class if the clone is expanded.

>-|TRBV6-1|-|TRBJ2-2
TGTGCCAGCAGTCCTCTGTCAAGGAACACCGGGGAGCTGTTTTTT
CASSPLSRNTGELFF
>TRBD2|TRBV5-6|-|TRBJ2-7
TGTGCCAGCAGCACCGTTAGCGGGGATGTATACGAGCAGTACTTC
CASSTVSGDVYEQYF
>-|TRBV5-1|-|TRBJ1-2
TGCGCCAGCAGCTTGGGGCAGGGAGGCTACACCTTC
CASSLGQGGYTF
>TRBD2|TRBV19|-|TRBJ2-2
TGTGCCAGTAGCCGGACTAGCGGGGGGATGAACACCGGGGAGCTGTTTTTT
CASSRTSGGMNTGELFF
>TRBD1|TRBV29-1|-|TRBJ2-2
TGCAGCGTTACCGGGACAGCCACCGGGGAGCTGTTTTTT
CSVTGTATGELFF
>-|TRBV7-7|few|TRBJ2-1
TGTGCTAGCAGCTTAGGTGCGAACAATGAGCAGTTCTTC
CASSLGANNEQFF
>-|TRBV5-4|-|TRBJ1-1
TGTGCCAGCAGCTTGATACGGGGGGGGAACACTGAAGCTTTCTTT
CASSLIRGGNTEAFF
>TRBD1|TRBV7-2|once|TRBJ1-3
TGTGCCAGCAGCTTATTTAGGGGGCCGACTTCCGGAAACACCATATATTTT
CASSLFRGPTSGNTIYF
>TRBD2|TRBV2|few|TRBJ2-4
TGTGCCAGCAGATCTTTGGGGGGGAGAAACATTCAGTACTTC
CASRSLGGRNIQYF
>TRBD2|TRBV4-3|-|TRBJ2-1
TGCGCCAGCAGCCAAGATCACGGAGCGGGGTCCTACAATGAGCAGTTCTTC
CASSQDHGAGSYNEQFF
>TRBD1|TRBV6-6|-|TRBJ1-2
TGTGCCAGCGTCAGACAGGGACCCTACTATGGCTACACCTTC
CASVRQGPYYGYTF
>-|TRBV6-5|few|TRBJ1-3
TGTGCCAGCAGTCTAAATGGCCCCGGCGGAAACACCATATATTTT
CASSLNGPGGNTIYF
>-|TRBV4-1|few|TRBJ1-1
TGCGCCAGCAGCCAAGAGCGAGTAGGAGACACTGAAGCTTTCTTT
CASSQERVGDTEAFF
>-|TRBV15|-|TRBJ1-2
TGTGCCACCAGCAGAGATCTAATAAATGGCTACACCTTC
CATSRDLINGYTF
>TRBD1|TRBV7-8|-|TRBJ2-7
TGTGCCAGCGTTGGATCCCGGGACAGGGCTTACGAGCAGTACTTC
CASVGSRDRAYEQYF
>-|TRBV7-7|few|TRBJ2-1
TGTGCTAGCAGCCGAACTCGGGGGAATGAGCAGTTCTTC
CASSRTRGNEQFF
>-|TRBV2|-|TRBJ1-4
TGTGCCAGCGGGACTGATAATGAAAAACTGTTTTTT
CASGTDNEKLFF
>-|TRBV7-2|few|TRBJ2-5
TGTGCCAGCAGCCCTCAGGGGAGGGAGACCCAGTACTTC
CASSPQGRETQYF
>TRBD2|TRBV6-5|-|TRBJ2-3
TGTGCCAGCAGTTACGGACTAGCGGGGGGCACAGATACGCAGTATTTT
CASSYGLAGGTDTQYF
>TRBD1|TRBV5-1|medium-sized|TRBJ2-1
TGCGCCAGCAGCCCTCGATACCGGGACAGAGATCTCAATGAGCAGTTCTTC
CASSPRYRDRDLNEQFF
>TRBD1|TRBV5-6|-|TRBJ1-6
TGTGCCAGCAGGGGGGGACAGTATTCACCCCTCCACTTT
CASRGGQYSPLHF
>-|TRBV7-2|-|TRBJ1-5
TGTGCCAGCAGCCTGACAAGGGGCCCAAGAGCCCAGCATTTT
CASSLTRGPRAQHF
>TRBD1|TRBV6-5|-|TRBJ1-6
TGTGCCAGCAGCCGGGGACAGGGGGGAAATTCACCCCTCCACTTT
CASSRGQGGNSPLHF
>-|TRBV30|-|TRBJ1-1
TGTGCCCTTAAGTTGGGGCCGCTAAGGATAAGTGACACTGAAGCTTTCTTT
CALKLGPLRISDTEAFF
>-|TRBV4-3|-|TRBJ2-7
TGCGCCAGCAGCCAAGACGGCGGGGACAATAGAGACGAGCAGTACTTC
CASSQDGGDNRDEQYF
>TRBD1|TRBV12-5|-|TRBJ1-1
TGTGCTAGTGGTTCTCTTGAGACAGGGGTCACTGAAGCTTTCTTT
CASGSLETGVTEAFF
>-|TRBV30|few|TRBJ1-1
TGTGCCTGGACTACGGTGAACACTGAAGCTTTCTTT
CAWTTVNTEAFF
>TRBD1|TRBV7-3|-|TRBJ1-6
TGTGCCAGCAGCTTAAGGAACAGGGGTAATTCACCCCTCCACTTT
CASSLRNRGNSPLHF
>-|TRBV29-1|-|TRBJ1-1
TGCAGCGTTGGACCGAAGGGGGGAGACACTGAAGCTTTCTTT
CSVGPKGGDTEAFF
>-|TRBV5-1|few|TRBJ1-1
TGCGCCAGCACCGCACGGGAGGTGAACACTGAAGCTTTCTTT
CASTAREVNTEAFF
>TRBD1|TRBV13|few|TRBJ1-1
TGTGCCAGCAGCGCAGGGACAGGGAGGGCTGAAGCTTTCTTT
CASSAGTGRAEAFF
>TRBD1|TRBV7-9|-|TRBJ1-5
TGTGCCAGCAGCTTAGGTGGGACAGGACACAGCAATCAGCCCCAGCATTTT
CASSLGGTGHSNQPQHF
>-|TRBV2|-|TRBJ1-2
TGTGCCAGCAGCGATGACAGACCGAGGGGCTACACCTTC
CASSDDRPRGYTF
>-|TRBV2|-|TRBJ2-3
TGTGCCAGCAGTGAAGACTCAACCGATACGCAGTATTTT
CASSEDSTDTQYF
>TRBD1|TRBV5-4|-|TRBJ2-5
TGTGCCAGCAGCTTTCTACTAGAGACAGGGGGCGCAGAGACCCAGTACTTC
CASSFLLETGGAETQYF
>TRBD2|TRBV7-9|-|TRBJ2-1
TGTGCCAGCAGCGAGACTAGCGGGGGACACAATGAGCAGTTCTTC
CASSETSGGHNEQFF
>TRBD2|TRBV4-2|-|TRBJ2-3
TGTGCCAGCAGCCAAGATGGGACTAGCGGGGGCACAGATACGCAGTATTTT
CASSQDGTSGGTDTQYF
>-|TRBV30|-|TRBJ2-5
TGTGCCTGGAGCTCCACGGGACCAGAGACCCAGTACTTC
CAWSSTGPETQYF
>-|TRBV13|once|TRBJ2-3
TGTGCCAGCAGCTACCAAGGAGATACGCAGTATTTT
CASSYQGDTQYF
>-|TRBV9|-|TRBJ2-7
TGTGCCAGCAGCGCCTGGGACATCCGACACCACTACGAGCAGTACTTC
CASSAWDIRHHYEQYF
>-|TRBV5-5|-|TRBJ2-7
TGTGCCAGCAGCGACCACTCCGGGGGCCCCTACGAGCAGTACTTC
CASSDHSGGPYEQYF
>-|TRBV9|-|TRBJ2-7
TGTGCCAGCAGCGGAGGACAGGTCGGGGGCTACGAGCAGTACTTC
CASSGGQVGGYEQYF
>-|TRBV19|-|TRBJ1-2
TGTGCCAGTAGTACGGGAATTAGGTATGGCTACACCTTC
CASSTGIRYGYTF
>TRBD2|TRBV7-9|once|TRBJ2-3
TGTGCCAGCAGCCACCGGGGGGTTAGCACAGATACGCAGTATTTT
CASSHRGVSTDTQYF
>-|TRBV5-5|-|TRBJ1-2
TGTGCCAGCAGCTTGAACAGCTATGGCTACACCTTC
CASSLNSYGYTF
>TRBD1|TRBV2|-|TRBJ1-2
TGTGCCAGCAGTGAAGCCTCCATGGGACAGGGACCCTATGGCTACACCTTC
CASSEASMGQGPYGYTF
>-|TRBV6-5|-|TRBJ1-6
TGTGCCAGCACTTCCCCCGGGGCACGCAATTCACCCCTCCACTTT
CASTSPGARNSPLHF
>TRBD1|TRBV6-5|-|TRBJ1-1
TGTGCCAGCAGTTACTACAGGACAGGGGGCACTGAAGCTTTCTTT
CASSYYRTGGTEAFF
>TRBD2|TRBV18|once|TRBJ2-7
TGTGCCAGCTCACCGCGGGGGAATTCTGCCTACGAGCAGTACTTC
CASSPRGNSAYEQYF
>-|TRBV6-5|once|TRBJ1-2
TGTGCCAGCAGTGGGTCAGAGCATAACTATGGCTACACCTTC
CASSGSEHNYGYTF
>-|TRBV1|few|TRBJ2-5
TGCACCAGCAGCCAAGATCAAGAGACCCAGTACTTC
CTSSQDQETQYF
>TRBD1|TRBV5-5|-|TRBJ1-5
TGTGCCAGCAGCTTACAGGGGGGCTATCAGCCCCAGCATTTT
CASSLQGGYQPQHF
>-|TRBV15|-|TRBJ1-5
TGTGCCACCAGTGCGGGGAATCAGGGGCCCCAGCATTTT
CATSAGNQGPQHF
>-|TRBV6-5|-|TRBJ1-1
TGTGCCAGCAGTTACTCGGGGCAGACCCTGAGCACTGAAGCTTTCTTT
CASSYSGQTLSTEAFF
>TRBD1|TRBV27|-|TRBJ1-6
TGTGCCAGCAGGCCCGGGACAGCCTATAATTCACCCCTCCACTTT
CASRPGTAYNSPLHF
>-|TRBV7-6|-|TRBJ1-6
TGTGCCAGCAGCTTAGGGGGTTCACCCCTCCACTTT
CASSLGGSPLHF
>-|TRBV5-1|few|TRBJ2-7
TGCGCCAGCAGCTCCCACCCAGGCTCCTACGAGCAGTACTTC
CASSSHPGSYEQYF
>-|TRBV28|once|TRBJ1-1
TGTGCCAGCAGTTTTCGGGGGAACACTGAAGCTTTCTTT
CASSFRGNTEAFF
>-|TRBV14|-|TRBJ1-2
TGTGCCAGCAGCTCTGACGGGGGCCTAGGCTACACCTTC
CASSSDGGLGYTF
>-|TRBV13|-|TRBJ2-7
TGTGCCAGCAGCTTATTAACAGGCGGCCGCGAGCAGTACTTC
CASSLLTGGREQYF